This paragraph covers one T cell receptor (beta chain) sequence. The sample is drawn from a study of blood T cell repertoires in COVID-19. The protocol was immunoSEQ multiplex PCR, while the TCRdb copy is restricted to in-frame clones and leaves out a portion. The sample includes 60,000 to 75,000 clones, approximately 89% seen only once; the top ten take around 12%. Germline assignment: CDR1 LGHDT and CDR2 YNNKEL (reference sequence). V lost 4 bases and J lost 2, with 8 bases in between. The CDR3 spans 13 residues. The sample was peripheral blood. The receptor was derived from a woman aged 55-75 years with acute or convalescent COVID-19. V and J are TRBV3-1 (or the pseudogene TRBV3-2) and TRBJ2-5; possibly TRBD1 for D (5 bases). CDR3 in amino acids: CASSRTYQETQYF. In DNA form, the CDR3 reads TGTGCCAGCAGCCGGACATATCAAGAGACCCAGTACTTC.